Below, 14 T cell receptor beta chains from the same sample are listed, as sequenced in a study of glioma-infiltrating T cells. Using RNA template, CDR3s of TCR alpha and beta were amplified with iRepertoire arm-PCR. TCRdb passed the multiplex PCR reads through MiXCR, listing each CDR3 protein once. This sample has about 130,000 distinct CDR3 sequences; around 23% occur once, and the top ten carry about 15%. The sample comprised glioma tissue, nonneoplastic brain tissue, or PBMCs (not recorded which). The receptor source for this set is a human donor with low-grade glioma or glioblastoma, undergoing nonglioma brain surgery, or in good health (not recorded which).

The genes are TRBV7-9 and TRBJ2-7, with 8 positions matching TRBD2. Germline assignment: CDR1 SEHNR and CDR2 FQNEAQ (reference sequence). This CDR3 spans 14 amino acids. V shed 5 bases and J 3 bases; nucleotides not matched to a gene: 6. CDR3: CASSPQSGGYEQYF. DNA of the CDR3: TGTGCCAGCAGCCCCCAAAGCGGGGGCTACGAGCAGTACTTC.

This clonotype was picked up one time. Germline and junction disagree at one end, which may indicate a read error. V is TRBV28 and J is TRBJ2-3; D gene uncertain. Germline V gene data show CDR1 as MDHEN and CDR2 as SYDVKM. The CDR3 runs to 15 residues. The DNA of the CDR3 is TGTGCCAGCCGTTTCCCTGTAAAACATTGGGCTCCGCAGTATTTT. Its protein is CASRFPVKHWAPQYF.

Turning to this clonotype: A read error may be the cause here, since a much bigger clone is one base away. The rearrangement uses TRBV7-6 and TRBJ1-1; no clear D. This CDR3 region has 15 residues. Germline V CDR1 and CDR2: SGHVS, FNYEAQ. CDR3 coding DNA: TGTGCCAGCAGCTTAGGGACTCAGATGAAAACTGAAGCTTTCTTT. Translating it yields CASSLGTQMKTEAFF.

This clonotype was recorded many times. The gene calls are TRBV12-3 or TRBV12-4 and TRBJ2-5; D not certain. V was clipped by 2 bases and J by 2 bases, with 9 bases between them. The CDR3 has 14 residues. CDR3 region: CASSLRRVQETQYF. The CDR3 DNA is TGTGCCAGCAGTTTAAGGCGAGTTCAAGAGACCCAGTACTTC.

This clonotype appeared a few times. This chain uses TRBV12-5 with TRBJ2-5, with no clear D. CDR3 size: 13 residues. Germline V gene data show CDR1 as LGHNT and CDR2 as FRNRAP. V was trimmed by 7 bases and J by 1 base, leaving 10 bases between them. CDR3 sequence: CASAPESQETQYF. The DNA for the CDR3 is TGTGCTAGTGCGCCCGAGAGCCAAGAGACCCAGTACTTC.

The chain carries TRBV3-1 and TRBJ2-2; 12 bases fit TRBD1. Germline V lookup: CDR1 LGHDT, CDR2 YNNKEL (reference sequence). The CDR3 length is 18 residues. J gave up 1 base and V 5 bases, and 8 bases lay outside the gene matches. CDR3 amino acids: CASSKGTGGGRNTGELFF. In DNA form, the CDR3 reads TGTGCCAGCAGCAAAGGGACAGGGGGCGGTCGGAACACCGGGGAGCTGTTTTTT.

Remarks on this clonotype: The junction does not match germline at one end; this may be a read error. This CDR3 is CARSLVHDRLLNQPQHF. CDR3 sequence (DNA): TGTGCCCGCAGCTTAGTACACGACAGGCTACTTAATCAGCCCCAGCATTTT. V and J are TRBV7-2 and TRBJ1-5, with a possible D match to TRBD1 (6 bases). Germline-derived CDR1 and CDR2 are SGHTA and FQGNSA. The CDR3 covers 17 residues.

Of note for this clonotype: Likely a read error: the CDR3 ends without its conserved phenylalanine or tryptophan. CDR3 loop: CASSLLAGSAYEQYL. CDR3 nucleotides: TGTGCCAGTAGCCTACTAGCGGGGAGTGCCTACGAGCAGTACTTA. The chain is built from TRBV19 and TRBJ2-7, with 10 bases identical to TRBD2. The CDR3 spans 15 residues. Germline trimming cut 6 bases from V and 2 bases from J; bases unmatched to any gene: 7. Germline values: CDR1 LNHDA, CDR2 SQIVND (reference sequence).

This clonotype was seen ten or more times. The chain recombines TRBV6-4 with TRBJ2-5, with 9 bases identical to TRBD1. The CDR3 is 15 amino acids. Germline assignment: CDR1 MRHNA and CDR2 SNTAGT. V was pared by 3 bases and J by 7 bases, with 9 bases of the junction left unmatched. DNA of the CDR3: TGTGCCAGCAGTGAGGACAGGGGAACACGGGTGACCCAGTACTTC. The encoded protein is CASSEDRGTRVTQYF.

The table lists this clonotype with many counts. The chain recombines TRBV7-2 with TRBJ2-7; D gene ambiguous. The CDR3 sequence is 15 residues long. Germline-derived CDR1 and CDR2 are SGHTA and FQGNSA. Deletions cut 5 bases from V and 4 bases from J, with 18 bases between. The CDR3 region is CASSTARAATYEQYF. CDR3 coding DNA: TGTGCCAGCAGCACAGCAAGGGCGGCCACATACGAGCAGTACTTC.

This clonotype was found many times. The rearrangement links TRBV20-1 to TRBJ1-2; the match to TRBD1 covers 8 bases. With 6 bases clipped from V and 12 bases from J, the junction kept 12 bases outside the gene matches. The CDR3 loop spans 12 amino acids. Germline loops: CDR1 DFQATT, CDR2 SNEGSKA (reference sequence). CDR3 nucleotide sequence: TGCAGTGCAAGGACAGGGACCGTCGTCGACACCTTC. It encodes CSARTGTVVDTF.

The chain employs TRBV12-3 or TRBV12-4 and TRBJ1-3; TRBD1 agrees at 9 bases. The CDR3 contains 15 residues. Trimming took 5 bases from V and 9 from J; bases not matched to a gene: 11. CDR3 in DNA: TGTGCCAGCAGTGATGCCCGGGACAGGGCAGGCACCATATATTTT. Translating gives CASSDARDRAGTIYF.

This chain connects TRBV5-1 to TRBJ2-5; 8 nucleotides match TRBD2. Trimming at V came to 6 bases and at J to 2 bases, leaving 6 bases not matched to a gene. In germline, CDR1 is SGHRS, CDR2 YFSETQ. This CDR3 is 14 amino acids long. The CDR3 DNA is TGCGCCAGCACGAGCGGGAGCTCACAAGAGACCCAGTACTTC. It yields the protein CASTSGSSQETQYF.

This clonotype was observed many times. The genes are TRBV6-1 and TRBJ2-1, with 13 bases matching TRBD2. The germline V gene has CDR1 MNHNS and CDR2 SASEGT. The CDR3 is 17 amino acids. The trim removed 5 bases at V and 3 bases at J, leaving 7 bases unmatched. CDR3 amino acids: CASSYSGTSGVYNEQFF. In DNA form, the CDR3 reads TGTGCCAGCAGTTATTCCGGGACTAGCGGGGTCTACAATGAGCAGTTCTTC.